These 29 T cell receptor beta chains were all obtained from the same sample, sequenced in a study of cytomegalovirus exposure and HLA in healthy donors. The PCR had 60 Vbeta and 13 Jbeta primers. Here immunoSEQ multiplex PCR was the method, and the copy in TCRdb shows in-frame clones only, minus some. Of about 140,000 clones listed, approximately 80% are singletons. Source material: PBMCs. These receptors were collected from a male donor in good health and CMV-seronegative.

The chain links TRBV7-2 to TRBJ2-7; TRBD1 matches at 9 bases. Germline loops: CDR1 SGHTA, CDR2 FQGNSA. V was clipped by 5 bases and J by 9 bases; unmatched bases: 8. The CDR3 has 13 residues. This CDR3 is CASSPGTGLGQYF. CDR3 DNA sequence: TGTGCCAGCAGCCCTGGGACAGGGCTAGGGCAGTACTTC.

This clone has more than one count but fewer than ten. The chain joins TRBV25-1 to TRBJ2-1, with 12 positions matching TRBD2. V lost 1 base to trimming and J lost 4 bases; unmatched junction nucleotides: 8. Per the germline V gene, CDR1 is MGHDK and CDR2 is SYGVNS. This CDR3 has 18 residues. The CDR3 is CASSEWASGRALYNEQFF. The CDR3 nucleotides are TGTGCCAGCAGTGAATGGGCTAGCGGGAGGGCCTTATACAATGAGCAGTTCTTC.

This chain links TRBV29-1 with TRBJ2-1; 12 bases fit TRBD2. Per the germline V gene, CDR1 is SQVTM and CDR2 is ANQGSEA. The CDR3 has 15 amino acids. Losses at the gene ends were 4 bases for V and 5 bases for J; bases not matched to a gene: 6. CDR3 bases: TGCAGCGTTGTGTTTGGACTAGCGGGGCACAATGAGCAGTTCTTC. Its translation: CSVVFGLAGHNEQFF.

A word on this clone: Germline and junction disagree at one end, which may indicate a read error. This chain connects TRBV12-5 to TRBJ2-6, with a possible D match to TRBD1 (6 bases). CDR3 length equals 14 residues. CDR1 LGHNT and CDR2 FRNRAP come from the germline V gene. The CDR3 here is CASGTGSGANGLTF. The CDR3 bases are TGTGCTAGTGGTACAGGGTCCGGGGCCAACGGCCTGACTTTC.

V usage is TRBV7-9 and J usage is TRBJ2-5; 12 positions agree with TRBD1. The germline CDR1 and CDR2 sequences are SEHNR and FQNEAQ (reference sequence). The CDR3 is 17 residues long. J lost 4 bases, V lost 5 bases, and 11 bases had no gene match. The CDR3 DNA is TGTGCCAGCAGCCCAGAGCCGGGACAGGGGGCAGCAGAGACCCAGTACTTC. Translating it yields CASSPEPGQGAAETQYF.

V and J are TRBV5-1 and TRBJ2-1; the D gene is possibly TRBD2 (6 bases). Trimming pared 4 bases from V and 7 bases from J, leaving 12 bases between. There are 13 residues in the CDR3. The germline gives CDR1 SGHRS, CDR2 YFSETQ. CDR3 sequence: CASSGLLENEQFF. The CDR3 coding sequence is TGCGCCAGCAGCGGACTACTAGAGAATGAGCAGTTCTTC.

On this clone itself: A read error may produce the germline difference seen at one junction end. The chain combines TRBV7-9 with TRBJ1-2; D perhaps matches TRBD1 (5 bases). Germline CDR1 and CDR2: SEHNR and FQNEAQ (reference sequence). The CDR3 sequence is 18 residues long. CDR3 DNA sequence: TGTTCCAGCAGCTTAGCGAAACTCGCAGGGAGGATCGACTATGGCTACACCTTC. This codes for CSSSLAKLAGRIDYGYTF.

The chain combines TRBV7-2 with TRBJ1-2, with a possible D match to TRBD1 (6 bases). V was clipped by 5 bases and J by 4 bases, with 11 bases between them. CDR3 length equals 13 residues. Germline V gene data show CDR1 as SGHTA and CDR2 as FQGNSA. The CDR3 region is CASSVWTVYGYTF. CDR3 nucleotides: TGTGCCAGCAGCGTATGGACAGTCTATGGCTACACCTTC.

Concerning this clone: Other DNA sequences in this sample translate to the same CDR3. The V call is TRBV7-9, the J call TRBJ1-2; TRBD1 aligns across 9 bases. Germline loops: CDR1 SEHNR, CDR2 FQNEAQ (reference sequence). CDR3 length equals 15 residues. J was trimmed by 5 bases and V by 4 bases; bases with no gene match: 8. The CDR3 region is CASSSETGGRYGYTF. The CDR3 DNA sequence: TGTGCCAGCAGCTCAGAAACAGGGGGCCGGTATGGCTACACCTTC.

This clone was picked up one time. The J gene is TRBJ2-7, the V gene TRBV7-9, with TRBD1 identical over 9 bases. The ends lost 5 bases at V and 3 bases at J; junction bases unmatched: 11. The V gene's germline CDR1 is SEHNR and CDR2 FQNEAQ (reference sequence). The CDR3 loop spans 16 amino acids. CDR3 DNA sequence: TGTGCCAGCAGCCAGGCAGGGACAGGGCTAGGCTACGAGCAGTACTTC. The encoded protein is CASSQAGTGLGYEQYF. Looking up the rest from reference TRBV7-9 and TRBJ2-7 gives the full variable domain: DTGVSQNPRHKITKRGQNVTFRCDPISEHNRLYWYRQTLGQGPEFLTYFQNEAQLEKSRLLSDRFSAERPKGSFSTLEIQRTEQGDSAMYLCASSQAGTGLGYEQYFGPGTRLTVT.

Turning to this clone: An end of the junction differs from the germline gene, which may be a read error. The CDR3 coding sequence is TGCGCCAGCAGCCAAAGTCGGGGGGGAGACTTACACTTC. Residues: CASSQSRGGDLHF. V gene TRBV4-1 combines with J gene TRBJ2-7, with TRBD2 matching over 8 bases. Germline values: CDR1 MGHRA, CDR2 YSYEKL. The CDR3 spans 13 residues.

The chain recombines TRBV10-3 with TRBJ2-7, with 10 bases lining up with TRBD1. Germline V lookup: CDR1 ENHRY, CDR2 SYGVKD. After removal of 7 bases from V and 6 bases from J, the junction contained 12 bases not matched to a gene. CDR3 length: 15 amino acids. The CDR3 here is CAITVTGTGVGEQYF. The DNA of the CDR3 is TGTGCCATCACCGTTACCGGGACAGGGGTTGGCGAGCAGTACTTC.

V and J are TRBV5-1 and TRBJ2-7; D is uncertain. This CDR3 has 11 amino acids. V shed 3 bases and J shed 9 bases, with 10 bases lying between them. Germline CDR1 reads SGHRS; CDR2 reads YFSETQ. As DNA, the CDR3 is TGCGCCAGCAGCTCGGCGGCCGTGCAGTACTTC. Its protein is CASSSAAVQYF.

The chain is built from TRBV30 and TRBJ1-5; 8 bases are a match to TRBD1. This CDR3 contains 17 residues. J was trimmed by 9 bases and V by 2 bases; bases with no gene match: 18. Per the germline V gene, CDR1 is GTSNPN and CDR2 is SVGIG (reference sequence). In DNA form, the CDR3 reads TGTGCCTGGAGTCTTAACCCGAAGGGACAGGCTATAGGGCCCCAGCATTTT. Its protein product is CAWSLNPKGQAIGPQHF.

The rearrangement joins TRBV7-9 to TRBJ2-3; maybe TRBD2 (5 bases). The CDR3 is 16 amino acids. The germline CDR1 and CDR2 sequences are SEHNR and FQNEAQ (reference sequence). The germline V and J ends were trimmed by 4 bases and 4 bases, with 18 bases remaining between them. CDR3: CASSSQRTHLPDTQYF. As DNA, the CDR3 is TGTGCCAGCAGCTCCCAAAGGACTCATTTACCAGATACGCAGTATTTT.

CDR3 DNA: TGTGCCAGCAGTGAGTGGGCCCCCAATCAGCCCCAGCATTTT. This sequence encodes CASSEWAPNQPQHF. The chain joins TRBV6-1 to TRBJ1-5; D not resolved. Trimming left V 3 bases short and J 3 bases short, with 9 bases between. The germline gives CDR1 MNHNS, CDR2 SASEGT. The CDR3 runs 14 residues.

This clone came up a few times. The chain is built from TRBV27 and TRBJ2-1; no clear D. The ends were cut back, 4 bases at V and 0 bases at J, with 7 bases in the middle. The length of the CDR3 is 14 residues. Germline V gene sequence: CDR1 MNHEY, CDR2 SMNVEV (reference sequence). The DNA for the CDR3 is TGTGCCAGCAGTTCACTGAGCTCCTACAATGAGCAGTTCTTC. Translated: CASSSLSSYNEQFF.

The chain is built from TRBV15 and TRBJ2-7; 10 bases are shared with TRBD1. Germline lookup yields CDR1 LNHNV and CDR2 YYDKDF (reference sequence). CDR3 length: 16 amino acids. Unmatched junction bases numbered 4, after V lost 1 base and J lost 1 base. The CDR3 reads CATSRVWTGGSYEQYF. The DNA of the CDR3 is TGTGCCACCAGCAGAGTGTGGACAGGGGGGTCCTACGAGCAGTACTTC.

The chain employs TRBV16 and TRBJ1-2, with 9 bases fitting TRBD1. Germline V gives CDR1 KGHSY, CDR2 FQNENV. The CDR3 covers 16 residues. V lost 2 bases, J lost 5 bases, and 9 bases stayed unmatched. Here the CDR3 DNA reads TGTGCCAGCAGCCAAGGAAAGGGGGGACAGGGATATGGCTACACCTTC. Protein: CASSQGKGGQGYGYTF.

J is TRBJ2-1 and V is TRBV15; 12 bases line up with TRBD2. Trimming at V came to 0 bases and at J to 12 bases, leaving 12 bases not matched to a gene. Per germline, CDR1 LNHNV and CDR2 YYDKDF (reference sequence). CDR3 size: 17 residues. CDR3 residues: CATSRDRLLAGGAGQFF. The CDR3 DNA follows: TGTGCCACCAGCAGAGATCGTTTACTAGCGGGAGGTGCGGGGCAGTTCTTC.

This chain uses TRBV5-4 with TRBJ2-6; D remains unclear. This CDR3 has 15 amino acids. Trimming took 4 bases from V and 0 from J, leaving 8 bases between them. The germline V gene has CDR1 SGHNT and CDR2 YYREEE (reference sequence). The chain's CDR3 is CASSPRLSGANVLTF. The CDR3 nucleotides are TGTGCCAGCAGCCCGCGACTCTCTGGGGCCAACGTCCTGACTTTC.

The rearrangement uses TRBV5-5 and TRBJ2-1; perhaps TRBD2 as D (6 bases). The CDR3 length is 12 residues. Germline V gene lookup returns CDR1 SGHKS and CDR2 YYEKEE (reference sequence). V was clipped by 4 bases and J by 7 bases, with 9 bases between them. The CDR3 DNA reads TGTGCCAGCAGCGGGCGGGGAAATGAGCAGTTCTTC. Translating gives CASSGRGNEQFF.

This chain connects TRBV19 to TRBJ2-1; 8 bases line up with TRBD1. Germline V gene sequence: CDR1 LNHDA, CDR2 SQIVND (reference sequence). Trimming took 3 bases from V and 2 from J; bases not matched to a gene: 6. This CDR3 spans 16 amino acids. CDR3 residues: CASSILGQGAYNEQFF. In DNA, the CDR3 is TGTGCCAGTAGTATCCTAGGACAGGGCGCCTACAATGAGCAGTTCTTC.

The rearrangement links TRBV7-2 to TRBJ1-1; D unclear. V lost 5 bases and J lost 0, with 13 bases in between. The germline gives CDR1 SGHTA, CDR2 FQGNSA. There are 15 residues in the CDR3. The CDR3 DNA sequence: TGTGCCAGCAGCCCGTGGACTGTTATGAACACTGAAGCTTTCTTT. Its protein is CASSPWTVMNTEAFF.

This clone was observed once. The chain recombines TRBV4-1 with TRBJ1-1; D uncertain. This CDR3 contains 16 residues. Trimming pared 3 bases from V and 1 base from J, leaving 15 bases between. Germline V gives CDR1 MGHRA, CDR2 YSYEKL. The CDR3 DNA follows: TGCGCCAGCAGCCATTCTCGGACTCAAGGGAACACTGAAGCTTTCTTT. Translation: CASSHSRTQGNTEAFF.

The chain combines TRBV19 with TRBJ1-2; a possible D gene is TRBD1 (5 bases). The CDR3 spans 12 residues. Trimming pared 4 bases from V and 4 bases from J, leaving 7 bases between. Germline V lookup: CDR1 LNHDA, CDR2 SQIVND (reference sequence). The CDR3 loop is CASSRGGYGYTF. Here the CDR3 DNA reads TGTGCCAGTAGTAGGGGGGGCTATGGCTACACCTTC.

The chain is built from TRBV6-6 and TRBJ1-1, with TRBD1 identical over 8 bases. Per germline, CDR1 MNHNY and CDR2 SVGAGI (reference sequence). J was trimmed by 3 bases and V by 4 bases; bases with no gene match: 4. CDR3 length: 14 amino acids. The CDR3 spells CASSSRTGHTEAFF. The CDR3 DNA sequence: TGTGCCAGCAGTTCCCGGACAGGGCACACTGAAGCTTTCTTT.

This clone was recorded only once. In the same sample, other DNA sequences code for this CDR3. The rearrangement uses TRBV7-8 and TRBJ2-1; 8 positions agree with TRBD2. The CDR3 is made up of 14 amino acids. V trimming: 4 bases; J trimming: 4 bases; junction bases outside the gene matches: 3. Germline values: CDR1 SGHVS, CDR2 FQNEAQ. CDR3 region: CASSSSGGYNEQFF. For the CDR3, the DNA is TGTGCCAGCAGCTCAAGCGGGGGATACAATGAGCAGTTCTTC.

V is TRBV6-1 and J is TRBJ2-3; TRBD2 matches at 11 bases. Germline-derived CDR1 and CDR2 are MNHNS and SASEGT. The CDR3 covers 17 residues. After removal of 4 bases from V and 3 bases from J, the junction contained 9 bases not matched to a gene. The CDR3 protein is CASSVKTSGSRTDTQYF. CDR3 sequence (DNA): TGTGCCAGCAGTGTAAAAACTAGCGGGAGTCGAACAGATACGCAGTATTTT.